These 11 T cell receptor beta chains originate from one sample sequenced in a study of cytomegalovirus exposure and HLA in healthy donors. PCR was performed using 60 Vbeta and 13 Jbeta primers. Using immunoSEQ multiplex PCR, the repertoire was profiled, and TCRdb retains in-frame clones only, with some absent. The sample records 110,000 to 150,000 clones, just over 70% being singletons. The specimen was PBMCs. The receptor source for this set is a woman between 25 and 40 years old in good health and CMV-seronegative.

The gene calls are TRBV5-6 and TRBJ2-3; the D is unclear. With 1 base removed from V and 2 bases from J, the gap between germline ends came to 8 bases. Germline V gene sequence: CDR1 SGHDT, CDR2 YYEEEE. The CDR3 runs 14 residues. CDR3 in DNA: TGTGCCAGCAGCTTGTTTAGCCCCACAGATACGCAGTATTTT. The encoded protein is CASSLFSPTDTQYF. Drawing the rest from reference TRBV5-6 and TRBJ2-3, the complete variable domain is DAGVTQSPTHLIKTRGQQVTLRCSPKSGHDTVSWYQQALGQGPQFIFQYYEEEERQRGNFPDRFSGHQFPNYSSELNVNALLLGDSALYLCASSLFSPTDTQYFGPGTRLTVL.

This rearrangement joins TRBV28 to TRBJ2-7, with 10 positions matching TRBD1. The V and J ends lost 6 bases and 0 bases, in that order; junction bases with no gene match: 5. The CDR3 has 15 amino acids. Per germline, CDR1 MDHEN and CDR2 SYDVKM. The CDR3 protein is CASSLTGGLSYEQYF. CDR3 DNA sequence: TGTGCCAGCAGCCTGACAGGGGGCCTCTCCTACGAGCAGTACTTC.

This clone has more than one count but fewer than ten. This chain uses TRBV9 with TRBJ2-5; 7 bases map to TRBD2. Germline CDR1 reads SGDLS; CDR2 reads YYNGEE. Losses at the gene ends were 0 bases for V and 5 bases for J; bases not matched to a gene: 10. The CDR3 length is 16 residues. CDR3 region: CASSVGPAGRRETQYF. CDR3 in DNA: TGTGCCAGCAGCGTAGGCCCAGCGGGGAGGAGGGAGACCCAGTACTTC.

The chain recombines TRBV10-3 with TRBJ2-2; the match to TRBD1 covers 10 bases. CDR1 is ENHRY and CDR2 is SYGVKD in the germline V gene. This CDR3 contains 15 residues. V shed 6 bases, J shed 5 bases, and the junction held 6 bases outside the gene matches. CDR3 DNA sequence: TGTGCCATCAGGCCGGGACAGGGGTCGACCGGGGAGCTGTTTTTT. Translating gives CAIRPGQGSTGELFF.

The chain combines TRBV11-2 with TRBJ2-5; 7 bases match TRBD2. Germline CDR1 is SGHAT and CDR2 is FQNNGV. V was pared by 1 base and J by 4 bases, with 0 bases of the junction left unmatched. The CDR3 loop spans 13 amino acids. The CDR3 DNA follows: TGTGCCAGCAGCTTAGGACTAGCAGAGACCCAGTACTTC. Translated, it gives CASSLGLAETQYF.

The rearrangement uses TRBV7-2 and TRBJ1-3, with TRBD1 matching over 7 bases. This CDR3 region has 15 residues. Unmatched junction bases numbered 7, after V lost 5 bases and J lost 3 bases. The V gene's germline CDR1 is SGHTA and CDR2 FQGNSA. In nucleotides, the CDR3 is TGTGCCAGCAGCGAAACAGGGGTCAGTGGAAACACCATATATTTT. It specifies CASSETGVSGNTIYF.

The table lists this clone with a few counts. The V and J genes are TRBV27 and TRBJ2-3, with D possibly matching TRBD1 (6 bases). From germline, CDR1 is MNHEY and CDR2 SMNVEV (reference sequence). V lost 5 bases, J lost 1 base, and 13 bases lay in between. The CDR3 loop spans 15 amino acids. CDR3: CASSQGHPGTDTQYF. For the CDR3, the DNA is TGTGCCAGCAGTCAGGGACACCCCGGCACAGATACGCAGTATTTT.

Only a few counts were recorded for this clone. V usage is TRBV11-2 and J usage is TRBJ1-1; D gene uncertain. CDR1 and CDR2 (germline): SGHAT, FQNNGV. The CDR3 is 11 residues long. Trimming stripped 3 bases from V and 4 bases from J, with 3 bases between. The DNA for the CDR3 is TGTGCCAGCAGCTTCTTCACTGAAGCTTTCTTT. Its protein is CASSFFTEAFF.

This chain joins TRBV27 and TRBJ1-2; TRBD1 matches at 11 bases. Germline CDR1 is MNHEY and CDR2 is SMNVEV (reference sequence). V lost 5 bases to trimming and J lost 8 bases; unmatched junction nucleotides: 7. This CDR3 is built from 14 residues. CDR3 nucleotides: TGTGCCAGCAGTGGACAGGGGGCAGTTCGGGGCTACACCTTC. It translates to CASSGQGAVRGYTF.

This rearrangement joins TRBV29-1 to TRBJ2-4; TRBD2 might be the D (5 bases). The ends were cut back, 8 bases at V and 4 bases at J, with 15 bases in the middle. The CDR3 sequence is 13 residues long. Per germline, CDR1 SQVTM and CDR2 ANQGSEA. The CDR3 region is CSFRTSLKNIQYF. The CDR3 bases are TGCAGCTTCCGGACTTCTTTAAAAAACATTCAGTACTTC.

The chain couples TRBV27 to TRBJ2-4; weak D call: TRBD2 (5 bases). The CDR3 is 14 residues long. Germline V CDR1 and CDR2: MNHEY, SMNVEV (reference sequence). V shed 3 bases and J shed 1 base, with 7 bases lying between them. The CDR3 is CASSLRGAKNIQYF. The DNA for the CDR3 is TGTGCCAGCAGTTTGCGAGGGGCCAAAAACATTCAGTACTTC.